This T cell receptor (beta chain) was documented in a study of cytomegalovirus exposure and HLA in healthy donors (dated by TCRdb to the late 2010s). With respect to the entire study: According to a later analysis, one platform produced both the 110 or so validation repertoires and the roughly 640 repertoires of the first cohort. The study aimed to test whether signatures of past pathogen exposure could be identified by cataloging public T cell receptors. Along with the roughly 670-subject first cohort, a separate validation cohort of about 110 different subjects was used. The study combined high-throughput TCR immunosequencing, statistical association of individual TCRs with disease status, and machine learning to predict cytomegalovirus infection status. Here is what the overall study found, with its caveats: The classifier was reported to diagnose cytomegalovirus status with high specificity and sensitivity in both the original and validation cohorts. In a later analysis, TCRs clustered in the first cohort were found to also tend to co-occur in the 120 or so validation repertoires, with 94% of cluster scores above 0. While some public TCRs were present in many individuals, most TCR sequences turned up only very rarely across donors. A total of 164 TCR beta chains were listed by the study as associated with cytomegalovirus. In vitro tests confirmed that a few of the cytomegalovirus-associated TCR beta chains recognize cytomegalovirus antigens. A later analysis lacked HLA typing for the validation cohort, so it scored co-occurrence in that cohort across all 110 or so repertoires. According to the authors, the approach could potentially be generalized to other disease states and immunological phenotypes.

Library generation was performed with the immunoSEQ multiplex PCR assay. On the study's bioinformatics: A statistical classification framework was built to diagnose cytomegalovirus status from the catalog of TCR beta chain sequences. TCRdb provides this immuneACCESS table in a form limited to in-frame rearrangements. Some clones are lacking; in checked studies, under half of them reflect an unresolved V gene, and why the rest are absent is not known. From that table come the V and J calls and clone size; the DNA was used to work out D and trimming. Present in this sample are some 140,000 clones, roughly four fifths of which were seen just once. Jointly, the top ten make up just under 30% of the sample. The CDR3 sequence holds 11 residues, the cysteine and phenylalanine included. Only the CDR3 portion is preserved as DNA: 33 bases, with reading frame beginning at the first base. From the germline V gene, CDR1 is MNHEY and CDR2 is SVGAGI. At the junction V is shortened by 5 bases and J by 11 bases; bases outside the gene matches: 3.

The donors were included in the validation cohort of approximately 130 subjects, a group kept apart from the roughly 670-subject first cohort. With respect to this clone: This receptor's antigen is unknown. Within one base of it there is no much larger clone, and no base qualities were kept.

The material sequenced was PBMCs. The receptor was derived from a man aged 25-45 years in good health and CMV-seropositive. The sequence joins TRBV6-5 to TRBJ1-1, with 9 central nucleotides matching TRBD1. The CDR3 here reads CASSGQGLAFF. The DNA sequence is TGTGCCAGCAGTGGACAGGGGTTGGCTTTCTTT.